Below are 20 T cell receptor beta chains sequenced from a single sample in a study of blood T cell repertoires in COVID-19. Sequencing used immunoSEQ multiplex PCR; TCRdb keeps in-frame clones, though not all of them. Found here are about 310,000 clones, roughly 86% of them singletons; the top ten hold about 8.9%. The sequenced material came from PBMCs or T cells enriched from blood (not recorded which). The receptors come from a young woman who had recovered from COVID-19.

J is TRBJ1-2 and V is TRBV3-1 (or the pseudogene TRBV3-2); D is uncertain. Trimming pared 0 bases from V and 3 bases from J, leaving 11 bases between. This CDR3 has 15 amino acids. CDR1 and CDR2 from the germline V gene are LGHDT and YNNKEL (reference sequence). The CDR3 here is CASSQEKTRDYGYTF. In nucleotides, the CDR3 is TGTGCCAGCAGCCAAGAAAAAACGCGGGACTATGGCTACACCTTC.

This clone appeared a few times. CDR3 sequence (DNA): TGTGCCAGCTCCCCCAGCGGGGGGGCCCTTTTTGGGAACATTCAGTACTTC. Translation: CASSPSGGALFGNIQYF. The V call is TRBV18, the J call TRBJ2-4; 10 bases are a match to TRBD2. The ends lost 6 bases at V and 7 bases at J; junction bases unmatched: 15. This CDR3 is built from 17 residues. CDR1 is KGHSH and CDR2 is LQKENI in the germline V gene.

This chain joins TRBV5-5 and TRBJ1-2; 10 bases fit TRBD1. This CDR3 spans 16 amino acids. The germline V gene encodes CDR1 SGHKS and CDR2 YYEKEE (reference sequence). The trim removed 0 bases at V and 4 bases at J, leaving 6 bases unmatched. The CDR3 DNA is TGTGCCAGCAGCTTGGTAATGGACAGGGGGTTCTATGGCTACACCTTC. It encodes CASSLVMDRGFYGYTF.

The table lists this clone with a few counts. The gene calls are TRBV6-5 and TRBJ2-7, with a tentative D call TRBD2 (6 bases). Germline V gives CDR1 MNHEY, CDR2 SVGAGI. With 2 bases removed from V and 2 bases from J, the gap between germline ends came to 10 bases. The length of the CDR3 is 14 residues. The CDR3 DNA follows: TGTGCCAGCAGTTACGGGGGGAGTACCTACGAGCAGTACTTC. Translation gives CASSYGGSTYEQYF.

CDR3 protein: CASAPAGPYEQYF. The CDR3 bases are TGTGCCAGCGCTCCCGCTGGCCCCTACGAGCAGTACTTC. The chain has TRBV11-1 and TRBJ2-7; no firm D call. Germline values: CDR1 SGHAT, CDR2 FQDESV (reference sequence). V lost 8 bases, J lost 2 bases, and 13 bases lay in between. CDR3 size: 13 residues.

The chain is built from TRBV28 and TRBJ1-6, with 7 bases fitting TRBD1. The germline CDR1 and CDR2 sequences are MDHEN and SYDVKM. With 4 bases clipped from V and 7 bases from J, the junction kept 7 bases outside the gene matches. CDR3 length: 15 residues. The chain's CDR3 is CASSSIGTANSPLHF. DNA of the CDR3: TGTGCCAGCAGTTCCATTGGGACAGCGAATTCACCCCTCCACTTT.

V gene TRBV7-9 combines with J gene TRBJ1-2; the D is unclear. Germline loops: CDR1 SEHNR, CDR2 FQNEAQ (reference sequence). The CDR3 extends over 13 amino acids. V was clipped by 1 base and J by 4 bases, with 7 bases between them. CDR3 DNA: TGTGCCAGCAGCTTAGTTACGAGCTATGGCTACACCTTC. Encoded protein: CASSLVTSYGYTF.

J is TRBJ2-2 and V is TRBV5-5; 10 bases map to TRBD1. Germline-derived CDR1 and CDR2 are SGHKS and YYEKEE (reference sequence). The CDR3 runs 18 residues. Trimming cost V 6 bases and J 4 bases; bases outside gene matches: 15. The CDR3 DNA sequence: TGTGCCAGCAAACCCCCAAGGGGGACAGGGGTGGGCACCGGGGAGCTGTTTTTT. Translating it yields CASKPPRGTGVGTGELFF.

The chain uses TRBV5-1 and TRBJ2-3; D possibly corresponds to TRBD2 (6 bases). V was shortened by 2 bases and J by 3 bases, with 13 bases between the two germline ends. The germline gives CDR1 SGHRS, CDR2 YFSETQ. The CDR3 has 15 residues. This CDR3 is CASSFGGGGTDTQYF. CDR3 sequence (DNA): TGCGCCAGCAGCTTCGGGGGAGGAGGAACAGATACGCAGTATTTT.

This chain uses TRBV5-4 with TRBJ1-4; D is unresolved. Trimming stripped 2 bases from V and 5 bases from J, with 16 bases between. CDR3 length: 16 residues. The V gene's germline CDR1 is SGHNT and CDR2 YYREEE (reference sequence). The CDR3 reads CASSLKDVAGNEKLFF. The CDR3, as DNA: TGTGCCAGCAGCTTAAAGGATGTGGCAGGAAATGAAAAACTGTTTTTT.

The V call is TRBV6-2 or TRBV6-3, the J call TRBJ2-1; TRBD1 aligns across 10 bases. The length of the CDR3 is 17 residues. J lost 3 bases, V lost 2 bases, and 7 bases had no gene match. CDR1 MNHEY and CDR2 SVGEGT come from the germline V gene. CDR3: CASSYNAGTGVYNEQFF. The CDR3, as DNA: TGTGCCAGCAGTTACAACGCCGGGACAGGGGTCTACAATGAGCAGTTCTTC.

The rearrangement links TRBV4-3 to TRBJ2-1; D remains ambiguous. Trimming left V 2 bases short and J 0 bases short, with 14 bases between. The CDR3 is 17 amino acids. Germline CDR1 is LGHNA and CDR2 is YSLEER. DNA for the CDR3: TGCGCCAGCAGCCAATTCCGAACAGACGTCTCCTACAATGAGCAGTTCTTC. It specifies CASSQFRTDVSYNEQFF.

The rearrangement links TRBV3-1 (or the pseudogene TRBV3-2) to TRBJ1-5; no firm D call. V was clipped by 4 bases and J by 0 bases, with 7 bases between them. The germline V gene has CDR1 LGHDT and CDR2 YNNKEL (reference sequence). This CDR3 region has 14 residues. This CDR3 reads CASSLGNSNQPQHF. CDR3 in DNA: TGTGCCAGCAGCCTCGGTAATAGCAATCAGCCCCAGCATTTT.

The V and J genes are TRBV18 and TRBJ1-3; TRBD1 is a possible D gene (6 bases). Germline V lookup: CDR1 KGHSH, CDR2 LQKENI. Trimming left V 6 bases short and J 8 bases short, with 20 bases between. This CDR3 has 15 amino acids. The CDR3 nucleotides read TGTGCCAGCTCTCCAACCGGGACATGGTTTGACACCATATATTTT. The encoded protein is CASSPTGTWFDTIYF.

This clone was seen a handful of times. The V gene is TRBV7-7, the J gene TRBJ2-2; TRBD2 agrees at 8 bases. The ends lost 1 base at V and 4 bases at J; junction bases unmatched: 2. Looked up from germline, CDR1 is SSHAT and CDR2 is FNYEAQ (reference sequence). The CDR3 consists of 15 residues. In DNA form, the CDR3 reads TGTGCCAGCAGCTTAGGCCTAGCGGGCACCGGGGAGCTGTTTTTT. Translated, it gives CASSLGLAGTGELFF.

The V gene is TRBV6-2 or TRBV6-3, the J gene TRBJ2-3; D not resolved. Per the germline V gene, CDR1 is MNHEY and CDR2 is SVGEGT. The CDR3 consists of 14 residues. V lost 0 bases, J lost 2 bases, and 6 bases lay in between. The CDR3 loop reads CASSYSAPTDTQYF. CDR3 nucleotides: TGTGCCAGCAGTTACTCAGCGCCCACAGATACGCAGTATTTT.

CDR3 nucleotide sequence: TGTGCCAGCAGCTCAAGCCGTACGATCTCTGGAAACACCATATATTTT. It codes for CASSSSRTISGNTIYF. The chain combines TRBV11-2 with TRBJ1-3; D gene uncertain. V lost 4 bases and J 0 bases, leaving 13 bases between the germline ends. Germline assignment: CDR1 SGHAT and CDR2 FQNNGV. The CDR3 is made up of 16 amino acids.

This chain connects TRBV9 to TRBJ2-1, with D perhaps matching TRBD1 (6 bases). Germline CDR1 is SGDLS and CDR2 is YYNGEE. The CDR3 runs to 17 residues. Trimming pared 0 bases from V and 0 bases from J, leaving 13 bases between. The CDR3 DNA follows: TGTGCCAGCAGCGTAGATAGGAACAGGGTCTCCTACAATGAGCAGTTCTTC. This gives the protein CASSVDRNRVSYNEQFF.

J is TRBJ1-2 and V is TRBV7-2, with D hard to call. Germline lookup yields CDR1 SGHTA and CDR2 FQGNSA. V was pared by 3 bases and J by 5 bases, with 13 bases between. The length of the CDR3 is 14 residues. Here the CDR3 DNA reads TGTGCCAGCAGCTTTCAACCCGACATATATGGCTACACCTTC. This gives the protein CASSFQPDIYGYTF. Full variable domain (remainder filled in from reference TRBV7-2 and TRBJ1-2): GAGVSQSPSNKVTEKGKDVELRCDPISGHTALYWYRQSLGQGLEFLIYFQGNSAPDKSGLPSDRFSAERTGGSVSTLTIQRTQQEDSAVYLCASSFQPDIYGYTFGSGTRLTVV.

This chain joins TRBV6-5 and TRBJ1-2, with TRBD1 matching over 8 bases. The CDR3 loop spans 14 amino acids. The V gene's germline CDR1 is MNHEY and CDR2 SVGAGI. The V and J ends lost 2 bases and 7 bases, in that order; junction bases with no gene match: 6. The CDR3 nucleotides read TGTGCCAGCAGTTACGTGACAGGGGCGGGTGGCTACACCTTC. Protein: CASSYVTGAGGYTF.